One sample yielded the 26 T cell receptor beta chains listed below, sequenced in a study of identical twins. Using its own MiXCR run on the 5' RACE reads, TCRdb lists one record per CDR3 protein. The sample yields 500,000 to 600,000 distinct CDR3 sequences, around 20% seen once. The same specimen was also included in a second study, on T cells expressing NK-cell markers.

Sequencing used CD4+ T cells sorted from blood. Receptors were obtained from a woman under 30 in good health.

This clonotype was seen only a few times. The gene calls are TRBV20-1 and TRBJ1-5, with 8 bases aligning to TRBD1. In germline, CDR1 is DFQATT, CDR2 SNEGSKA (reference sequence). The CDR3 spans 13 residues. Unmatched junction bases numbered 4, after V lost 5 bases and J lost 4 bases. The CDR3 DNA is TGCAGTGCTCCACAGGGGGGGAATCAGCCCCAGCATTTT. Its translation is CSAPQGGNQPQHF.

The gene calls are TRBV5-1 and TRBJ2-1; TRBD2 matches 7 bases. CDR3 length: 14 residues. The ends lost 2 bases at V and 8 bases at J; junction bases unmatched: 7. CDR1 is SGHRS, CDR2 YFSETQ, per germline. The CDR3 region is CASSLPSGIDEQFF. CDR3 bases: TGCGCCAGCAGCTTACCCAGCGGGATTGATGAGCAGTTCTTC.

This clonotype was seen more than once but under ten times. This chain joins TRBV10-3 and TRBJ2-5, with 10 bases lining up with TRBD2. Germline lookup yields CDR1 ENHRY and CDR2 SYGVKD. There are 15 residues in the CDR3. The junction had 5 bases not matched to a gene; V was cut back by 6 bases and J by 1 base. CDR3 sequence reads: CAIRRTSGFQETQYF. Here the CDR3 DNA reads TGTGCCATCAGGAGGACTAGCGGATTCCAAGAGACCCAGTACTTC.

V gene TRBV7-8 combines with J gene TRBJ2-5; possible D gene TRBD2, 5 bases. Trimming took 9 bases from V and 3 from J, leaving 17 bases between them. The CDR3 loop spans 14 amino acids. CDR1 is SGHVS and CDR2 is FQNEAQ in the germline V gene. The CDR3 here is CASRPRTAKETQYF. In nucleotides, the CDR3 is TGTGCCAGTCGACCTCGGACTGCGAAAGAGACCCAGTACTTC.

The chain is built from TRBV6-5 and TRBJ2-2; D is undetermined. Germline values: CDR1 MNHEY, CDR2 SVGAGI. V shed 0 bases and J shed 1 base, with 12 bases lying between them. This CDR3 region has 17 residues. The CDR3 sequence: CASSYSNFWGNTGELFF. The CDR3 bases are TGTGCCAGCAGTTACTCGAACTTTTGGGGGAACACCGGGGAGCTGTTTTTT.

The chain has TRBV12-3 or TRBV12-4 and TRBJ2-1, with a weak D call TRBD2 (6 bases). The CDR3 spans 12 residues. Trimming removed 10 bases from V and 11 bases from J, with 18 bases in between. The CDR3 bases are TGTGCCATCCAGAGGGGCGGAGGGAAGCAGTTCTTC. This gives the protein CAIQRGGGKQFF.

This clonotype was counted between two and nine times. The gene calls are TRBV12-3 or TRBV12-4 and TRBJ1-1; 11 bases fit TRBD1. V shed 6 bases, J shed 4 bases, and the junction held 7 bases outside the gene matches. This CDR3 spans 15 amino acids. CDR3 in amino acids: CASSPRTGGPTEAFF. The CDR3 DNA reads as TGTGCCAGCAGCCCACGGACAGGGGGCCCCACTGAAGCTTTCTTT.

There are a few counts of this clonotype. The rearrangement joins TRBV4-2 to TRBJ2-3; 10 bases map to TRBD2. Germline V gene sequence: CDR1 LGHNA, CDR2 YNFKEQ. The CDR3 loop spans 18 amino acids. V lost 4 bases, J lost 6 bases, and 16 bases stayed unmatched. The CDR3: CASSPLRSSGGSWDTQYF. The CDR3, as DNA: TGTGCCAGCAGCCCCCTCCGTTCTAGCGGGGGTTCATGGGATACGCAGTATTTT.

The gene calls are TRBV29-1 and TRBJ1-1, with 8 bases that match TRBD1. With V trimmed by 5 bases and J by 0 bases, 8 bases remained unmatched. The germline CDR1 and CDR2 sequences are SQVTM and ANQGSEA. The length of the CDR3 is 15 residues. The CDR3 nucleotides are TGCAGCGTTTCGGACAGGGTCGGTATGAACACTGAAGCTTTCTTT. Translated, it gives CSVSDRVGMNTEAFF.

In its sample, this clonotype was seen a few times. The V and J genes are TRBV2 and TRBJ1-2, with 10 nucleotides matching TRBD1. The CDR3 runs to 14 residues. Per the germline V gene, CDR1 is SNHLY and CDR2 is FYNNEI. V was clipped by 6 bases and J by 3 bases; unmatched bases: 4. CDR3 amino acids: CASSAGTGDYGYTF. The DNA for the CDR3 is TGTGCCAGCAGCGCCGGGACAGGGGACTATGGCTACACCTTC.

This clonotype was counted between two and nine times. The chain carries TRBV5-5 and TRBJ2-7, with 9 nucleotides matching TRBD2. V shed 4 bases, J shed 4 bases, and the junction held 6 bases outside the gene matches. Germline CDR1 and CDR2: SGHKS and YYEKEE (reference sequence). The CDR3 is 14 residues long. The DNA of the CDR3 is TGTGCCAGCAGCGGCGGGGGGGCTGGATACGAGCAGTACTTC. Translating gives CASSGGGAGYEQYF.

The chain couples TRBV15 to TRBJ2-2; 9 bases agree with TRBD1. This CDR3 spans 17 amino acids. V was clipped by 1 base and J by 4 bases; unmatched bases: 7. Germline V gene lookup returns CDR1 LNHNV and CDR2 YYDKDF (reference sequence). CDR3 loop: CATSRAPGTGSTGELFF. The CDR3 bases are TGTGCCACCAGCAGAGCCCCCGGGACAGGGTCCACCGGGGAGCTGTTTTTT.

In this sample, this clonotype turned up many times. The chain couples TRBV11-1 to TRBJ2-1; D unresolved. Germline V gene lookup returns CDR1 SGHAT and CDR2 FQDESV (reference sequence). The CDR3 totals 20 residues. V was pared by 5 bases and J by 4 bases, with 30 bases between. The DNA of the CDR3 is TGTGCCAGCAGCCCCCGAAGGGCGGCTATAGCACCGACCCTTTACAATGAGCAGTTCTTC. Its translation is CASSPRRAAIAPTLYNEQFF.

DNA of the CDR3: TGTGCCAGCAGCGCTAGACAGGGCAATCAGCCCCAGCATTTT. Translation gives CASSARQGNQPQHF. This rearrangement joins TRBV6-2 or TRBV6-3 to TRBJ1-5; a possible D gene is TRBD1 (6 bases). Per germline, CDR1 MNHEY and CDR2 SVGEGT. This CDR3 comprises 14 residues. Between the trimmed V and J ends, which lost 6 bases and 2 bases, there was a span of 11 bases.

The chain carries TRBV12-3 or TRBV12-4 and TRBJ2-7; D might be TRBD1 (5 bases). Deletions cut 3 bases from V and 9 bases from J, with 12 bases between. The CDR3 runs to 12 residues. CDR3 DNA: TGTGCCAGCAGTTTTGTAGGACAACGGCAGTACTTC. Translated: CASSFVGQRQYF.

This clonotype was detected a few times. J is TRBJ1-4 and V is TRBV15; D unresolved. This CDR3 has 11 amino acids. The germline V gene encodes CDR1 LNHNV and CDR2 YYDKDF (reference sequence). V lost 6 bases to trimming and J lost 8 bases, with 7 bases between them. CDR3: CATRVWEKLFF. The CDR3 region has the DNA TGTGCCACCAGGGTTTGGGAAAAACTGTTTTTT.

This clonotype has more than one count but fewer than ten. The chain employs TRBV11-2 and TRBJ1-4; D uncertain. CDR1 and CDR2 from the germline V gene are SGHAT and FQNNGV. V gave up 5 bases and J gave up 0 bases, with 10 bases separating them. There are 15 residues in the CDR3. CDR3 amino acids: CASSREVATNEKLFF. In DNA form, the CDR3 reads TGTGCCAGCAGCCGTGAGGTTGCAACTAATGAAAAACTGTTTTTT.

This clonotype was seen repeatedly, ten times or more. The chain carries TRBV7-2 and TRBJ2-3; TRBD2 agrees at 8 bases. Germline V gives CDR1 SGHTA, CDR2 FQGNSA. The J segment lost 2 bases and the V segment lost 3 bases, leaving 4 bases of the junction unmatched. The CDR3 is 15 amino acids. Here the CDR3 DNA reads TGTGCCAGCAGCTTCTTAGCGGGGACCACAGATACGCAGTATTTT. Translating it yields CASSFLAGTTDTQYF.

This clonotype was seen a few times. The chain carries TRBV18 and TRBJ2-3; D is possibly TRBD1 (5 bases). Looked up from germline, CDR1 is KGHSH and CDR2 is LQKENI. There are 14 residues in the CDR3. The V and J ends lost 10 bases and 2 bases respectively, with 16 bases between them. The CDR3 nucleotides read TGTGCCACCAAACAGGCGGCTAACACAGATACGCAGTATTTT. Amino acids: CATKQAANTDTQYF.

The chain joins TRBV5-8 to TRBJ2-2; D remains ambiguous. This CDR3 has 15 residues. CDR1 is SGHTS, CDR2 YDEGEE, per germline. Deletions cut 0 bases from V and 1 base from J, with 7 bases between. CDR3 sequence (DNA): TGTGCCAGCAGCTTGGTCTCCGGGAACACCGGGGAGCTGTTTTTT. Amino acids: CASSLVSGNTGELFF. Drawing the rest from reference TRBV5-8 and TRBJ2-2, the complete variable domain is EAGVTQSPTHLIKTRGQQATLRCSPISGHTSVYWYQQALGLGLQFLLWYDEGEERNRGNFPPRFSGRQFPNYSSELNVNALELEDSALYLCASSLVSGNTGELFFGEGSRLTVL.

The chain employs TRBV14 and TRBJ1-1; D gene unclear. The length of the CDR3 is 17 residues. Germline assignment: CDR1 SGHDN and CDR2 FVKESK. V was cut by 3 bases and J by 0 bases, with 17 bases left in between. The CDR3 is CASSQVSFKIMNTEAFF. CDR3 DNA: TGTGCCAGCAGCCAGGTATCGTTCAAGATCATGAACACTGAAGCTTTCTTT. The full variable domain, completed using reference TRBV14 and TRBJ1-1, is EAGVTQFPSHSVIEKGQTVTLRCDPISGHDNLYWYRRVMGKEIKFLLHFVKESKQDESGMPNNRFLAERTGGTYSTLKVQPAELEDSGVYFCASSQVSFKIMNTEAFFGQGTRLTVV.

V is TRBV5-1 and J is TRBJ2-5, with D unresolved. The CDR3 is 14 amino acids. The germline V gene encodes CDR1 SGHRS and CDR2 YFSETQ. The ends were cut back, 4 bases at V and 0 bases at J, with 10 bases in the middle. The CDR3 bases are TGCGCCAGCAGCGGCCCTACGTACCAAGAGACCCAGTACTTC. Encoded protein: CASSGPTYQETQYF.

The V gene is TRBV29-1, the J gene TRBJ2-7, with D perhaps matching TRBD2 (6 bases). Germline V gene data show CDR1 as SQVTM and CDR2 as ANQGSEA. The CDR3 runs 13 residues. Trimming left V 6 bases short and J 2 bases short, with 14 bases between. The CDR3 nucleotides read TGCAGCGTCGGAGGAGGGCCAGCCTACGAGCAGTACTTC. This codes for CSVGGGPAYEQYF.

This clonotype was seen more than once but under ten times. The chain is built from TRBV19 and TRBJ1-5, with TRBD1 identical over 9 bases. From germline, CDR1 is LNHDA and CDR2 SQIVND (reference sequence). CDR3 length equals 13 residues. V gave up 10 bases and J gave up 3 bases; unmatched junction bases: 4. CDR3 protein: CATRDRANQPQHF. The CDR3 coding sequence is TGTGCCACCCGGGACAGGGCCAATCAGCCCCAGCATTTT.

The CDR3, as DNA: TGTGCCAGCAGCCCCAGGGTTAGGGACACTGAAGCTTTCTTT. The encoded protein is CASSPRVRDTEAFF. J is TRBJ1-1 and V is TRBV7-9, with D tentatively TRBD1 (5 bases). Trimming took 5 bases from V and 3 from J, leaving 13 bases between them. CDR1 is SEHNR and CDR2 is FQNEAQ in the germline V gene (reference sequence). The CDR3 is 14 amino acids.

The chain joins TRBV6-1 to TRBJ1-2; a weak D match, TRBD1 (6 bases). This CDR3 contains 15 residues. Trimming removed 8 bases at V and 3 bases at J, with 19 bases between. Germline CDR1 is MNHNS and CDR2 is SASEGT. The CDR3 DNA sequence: TGTGCCAGCGCATACCTGACAGGCGGACACTATGGCTACACCTTC. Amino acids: CASAYLTGGHYGYTF.